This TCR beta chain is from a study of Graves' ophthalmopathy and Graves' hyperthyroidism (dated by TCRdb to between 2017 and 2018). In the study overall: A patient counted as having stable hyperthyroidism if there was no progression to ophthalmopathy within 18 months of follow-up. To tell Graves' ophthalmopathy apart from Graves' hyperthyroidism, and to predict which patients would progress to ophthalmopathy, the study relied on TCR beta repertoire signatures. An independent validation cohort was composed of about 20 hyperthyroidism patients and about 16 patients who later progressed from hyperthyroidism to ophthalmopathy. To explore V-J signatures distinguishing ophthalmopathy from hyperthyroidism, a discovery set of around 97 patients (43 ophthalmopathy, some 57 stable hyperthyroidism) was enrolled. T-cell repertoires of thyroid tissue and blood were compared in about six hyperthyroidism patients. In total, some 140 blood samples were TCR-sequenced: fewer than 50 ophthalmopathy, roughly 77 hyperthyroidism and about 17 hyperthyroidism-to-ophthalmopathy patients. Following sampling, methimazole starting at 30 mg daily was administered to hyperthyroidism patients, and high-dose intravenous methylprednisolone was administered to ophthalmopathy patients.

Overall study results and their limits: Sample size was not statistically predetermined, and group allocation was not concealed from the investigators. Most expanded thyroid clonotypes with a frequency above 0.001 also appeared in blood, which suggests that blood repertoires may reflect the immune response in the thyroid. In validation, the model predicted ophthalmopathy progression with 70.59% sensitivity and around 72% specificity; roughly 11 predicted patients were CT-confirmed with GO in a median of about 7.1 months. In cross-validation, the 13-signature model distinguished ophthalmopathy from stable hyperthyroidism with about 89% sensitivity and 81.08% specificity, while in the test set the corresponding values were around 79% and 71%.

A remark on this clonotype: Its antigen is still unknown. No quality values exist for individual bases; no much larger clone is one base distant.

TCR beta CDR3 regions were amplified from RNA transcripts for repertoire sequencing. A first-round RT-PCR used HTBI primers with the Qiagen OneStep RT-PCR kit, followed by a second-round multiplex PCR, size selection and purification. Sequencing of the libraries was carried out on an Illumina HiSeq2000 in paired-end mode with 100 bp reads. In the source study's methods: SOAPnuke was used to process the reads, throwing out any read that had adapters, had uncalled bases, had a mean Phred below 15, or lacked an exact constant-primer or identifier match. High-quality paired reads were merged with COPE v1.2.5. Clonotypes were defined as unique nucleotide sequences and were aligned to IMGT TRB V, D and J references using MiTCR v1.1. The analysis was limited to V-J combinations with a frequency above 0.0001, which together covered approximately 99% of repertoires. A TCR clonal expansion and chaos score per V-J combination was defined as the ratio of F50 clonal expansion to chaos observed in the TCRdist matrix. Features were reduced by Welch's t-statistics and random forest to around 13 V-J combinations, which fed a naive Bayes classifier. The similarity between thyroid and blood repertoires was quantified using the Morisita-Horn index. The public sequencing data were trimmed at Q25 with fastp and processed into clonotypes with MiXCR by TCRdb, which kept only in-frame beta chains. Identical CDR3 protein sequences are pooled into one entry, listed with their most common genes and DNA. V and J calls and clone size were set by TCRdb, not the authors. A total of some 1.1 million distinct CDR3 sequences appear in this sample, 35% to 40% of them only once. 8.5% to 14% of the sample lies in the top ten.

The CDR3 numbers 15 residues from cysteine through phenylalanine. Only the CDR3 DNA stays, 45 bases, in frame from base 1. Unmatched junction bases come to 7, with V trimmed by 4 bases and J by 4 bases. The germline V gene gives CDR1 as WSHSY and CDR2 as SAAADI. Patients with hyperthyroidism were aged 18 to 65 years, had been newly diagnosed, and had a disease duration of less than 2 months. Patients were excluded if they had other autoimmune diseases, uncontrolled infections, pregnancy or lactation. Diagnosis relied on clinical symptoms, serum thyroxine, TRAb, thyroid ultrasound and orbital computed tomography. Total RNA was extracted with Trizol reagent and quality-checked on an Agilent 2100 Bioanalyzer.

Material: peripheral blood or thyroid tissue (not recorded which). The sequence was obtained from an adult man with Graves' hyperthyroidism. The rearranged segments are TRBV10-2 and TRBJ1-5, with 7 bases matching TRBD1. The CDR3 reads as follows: CASSAGTVVNQPQHF. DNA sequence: TGCGCCAGCAGTGCCGGGACAGTGGTGAATCAGCCCCAGCATTTT.